Sequencing of this T cell receptor (beta chain) was carried out in a study of T cells in Graves' hyperthyroidism and ophthalmopathy. The CDR3 is 17 residues long. CDR1 is LGHNA and CDR2 is YNFKEQ in the germline V gene. Trimming took 3 bases from V and 2 from J, leaving 19 bases between them. Concerning this clonotype: Antigen unknown.

Amplification yielded TCR beta CDR3 regions, with RNA transcripts as the source. The primer set for the first-round RT-PCR of the TCR CDR3 was HTBI. One entry per CDR3 protein results from TCRdb running MiXCR on the multiplex PCR reads. The data show nearly 600,000 distinct CDR3 sequences, 14% seen once. General study findings and limits: Most clonotypes expanded in thyroid above 0.001 were likewise present in blood.

Diagnoses rested on clinical symptoms, serum thyroxine and TRAb, thyroid ultrasound and orbital computed tomography. PBMCs were sourced from less than 13 ml fresh peripheral blood. This TCR derives from a woman in her late teens or twenties with Graves' ophthalmopathy. The rearrangement joins TRBV4-2 to TRBJ2-5; D is uncertain. Specimen: blood. CDR3 loop: CASSQVSLTEPQETQYF. CDR3 nucleotide sequence: TGTGCCAGCAGCCAGGTGTCCTTGACGGAACCACAAGAGACCCAGTACTTC.